This TCR beta chain was observed in a study of beta chain features in type 1 diabetes. The study, taken as a whole, reports: Type 1 diabetes patients had TCRB CDR3s that were shorter (moderately but significantly so) in all four CD4+ subsets. With patients and controls alike, PCR might favor shorter templates to an equal degree. A closer apparent resemblance between naive, central memory and Treg TCRB repertoires was seen in patients than in healthy donors.

A word on this clone: The antigen is not known.

TCRB transcripts that were expressed got sequenced, as all of the isolated RNA had been reverse transcribed. Only in-frame clones appear in the TCRdb table, and some are missing; sequencing was by immunoSEQ multiplex PCR. This sample has some 150,000 clones, with more than 10% found just once. CDR3 length: 16 residues. V was pared by 4 bases and J by 5 bases, with 18 bases between. Germline-derived CDR1 and CDR2 are SGHDN and FVKESK. By way of CD45RO/CCR7/CD25/CD127/CD95/CD27, the CD4+ regulatory, stem cell-like memory, central memory and naive cells were sorted. The chain combines TRBV14 with TRBJ2-1, with TRBD2 as a possible D gene (6 bases). The specimen sequenced was central memory CD4+ T cells from blood. This TCR derives from a man between 18 and 35 years old with type 1 diabetes. In DNA form, the CDR3 reads TGTGCCAGCAGCCCTTGGGGGAGGCCGGTAAACAATGAGCAGTTCTTC. Amino acids: CASSPWGRPVNNEQFF.